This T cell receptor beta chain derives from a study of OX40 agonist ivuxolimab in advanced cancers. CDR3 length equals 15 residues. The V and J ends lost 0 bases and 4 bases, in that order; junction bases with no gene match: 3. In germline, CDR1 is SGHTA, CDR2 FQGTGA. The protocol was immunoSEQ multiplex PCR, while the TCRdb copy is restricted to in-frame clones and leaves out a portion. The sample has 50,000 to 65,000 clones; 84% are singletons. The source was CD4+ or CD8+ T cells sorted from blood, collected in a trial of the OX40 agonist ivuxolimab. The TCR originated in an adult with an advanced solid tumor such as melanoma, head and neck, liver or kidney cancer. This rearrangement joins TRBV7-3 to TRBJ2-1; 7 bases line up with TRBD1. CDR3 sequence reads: CASSLTGGYYNEQFF. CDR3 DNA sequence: TGTGCCAGCAGCTTAACAGGGGGCTATTACAATGAGCAGTTCTTC.